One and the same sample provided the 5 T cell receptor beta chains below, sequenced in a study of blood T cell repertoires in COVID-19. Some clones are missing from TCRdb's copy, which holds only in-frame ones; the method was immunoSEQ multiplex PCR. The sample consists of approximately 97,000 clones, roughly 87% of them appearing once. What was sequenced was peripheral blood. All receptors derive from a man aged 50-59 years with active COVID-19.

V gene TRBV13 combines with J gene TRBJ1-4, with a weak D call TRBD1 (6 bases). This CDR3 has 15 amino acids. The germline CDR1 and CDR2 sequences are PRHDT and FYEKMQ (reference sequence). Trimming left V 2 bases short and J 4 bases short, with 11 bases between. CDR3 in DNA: TGTGCCAGCAGCTTAACAGGGATCCTTAATGAAAAACTGTTTTTT. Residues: CASSLTGILNEKLFF.

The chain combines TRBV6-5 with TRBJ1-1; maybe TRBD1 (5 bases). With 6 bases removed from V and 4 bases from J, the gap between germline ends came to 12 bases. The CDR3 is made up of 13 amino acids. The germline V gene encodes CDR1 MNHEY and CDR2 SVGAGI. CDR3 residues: CASSPRGATEAFF. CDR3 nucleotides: TGTGCCAGCAGCCCACGCGGGGCCACTGAAGCTTTCTTT.

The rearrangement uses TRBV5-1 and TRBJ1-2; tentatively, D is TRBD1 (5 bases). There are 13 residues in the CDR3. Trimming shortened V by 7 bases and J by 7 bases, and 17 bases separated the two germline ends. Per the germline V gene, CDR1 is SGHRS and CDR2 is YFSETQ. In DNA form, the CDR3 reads TGCGCCAGCCGGGCAGGGTCAGGTAGTGGCTACACCTTC. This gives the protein CASRAGSGSGYTF.

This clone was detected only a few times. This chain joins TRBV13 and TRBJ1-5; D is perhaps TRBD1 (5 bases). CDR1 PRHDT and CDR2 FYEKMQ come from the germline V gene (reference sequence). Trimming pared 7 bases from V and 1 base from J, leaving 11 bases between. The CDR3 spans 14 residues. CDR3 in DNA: TGTGCCAGCAAAAGGGGTTTGAGCAATCAGCCCCAGCATTTT. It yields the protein CASKRGLSNQPQHF.

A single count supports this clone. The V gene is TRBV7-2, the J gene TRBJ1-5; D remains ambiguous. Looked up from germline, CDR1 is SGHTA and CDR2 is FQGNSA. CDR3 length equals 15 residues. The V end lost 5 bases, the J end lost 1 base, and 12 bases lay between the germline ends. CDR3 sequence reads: CASSPSGLSNQPQHF. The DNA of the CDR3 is TGTGCCAGCAGCCCGTCCGGGTTGAGCAATCAGCCCCAGCATTTT.